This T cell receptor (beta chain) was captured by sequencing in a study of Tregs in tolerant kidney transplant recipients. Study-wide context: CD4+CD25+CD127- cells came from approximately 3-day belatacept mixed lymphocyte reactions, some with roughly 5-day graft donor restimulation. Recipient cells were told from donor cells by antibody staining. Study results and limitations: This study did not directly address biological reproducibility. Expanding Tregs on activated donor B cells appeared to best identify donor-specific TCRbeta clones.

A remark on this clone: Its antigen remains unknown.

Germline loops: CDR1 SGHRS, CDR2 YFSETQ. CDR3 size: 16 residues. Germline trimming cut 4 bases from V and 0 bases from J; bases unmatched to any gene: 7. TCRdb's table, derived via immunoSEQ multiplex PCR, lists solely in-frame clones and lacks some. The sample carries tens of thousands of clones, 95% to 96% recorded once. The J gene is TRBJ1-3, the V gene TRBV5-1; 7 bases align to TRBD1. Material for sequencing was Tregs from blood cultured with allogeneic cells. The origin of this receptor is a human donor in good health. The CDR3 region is CASSVLGTVSGNTIYF. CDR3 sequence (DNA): TGCGCCAGCAGCGTCCTCGGGACAGTCTCTGGAAACACCATATATTTT.